This record looks at one T cell receptor (beta chain) sequence and its context. The data were taken from a study of blood T cell repertoires in COVID-19. As for the study in general: Samples came from the United States, Italy and Spain, spanning acute and convalescent COVID-19. PBMCs, B-cell-depleted T cells, or T cells provided the cDNA or gDNA that made up the material.

Each recovered donor of Cohort 3 presented with two negative PCRs, clearance, or symptom resolution. The germline gives CDR1 KGHDR, CDR2 SFDVKD. The V and J ends lost 3 bases and 5 bases respectively, with 12 bases between them. CDR3 length: 14 amino acids. Per the authors' pipeline: Amplification from reference gene primers served as the basis for estimated nucleated cell counts. Sequencing was performed with immunoSEQ multiplex PCR; in TCRdb, only in-frame clones are kept and a portion is missing. V, J and clone size are those of that table, while D and trimming were read from the DNA. The repertoire has fewer than 350,000 clones, roughly nine tenths of them found once; the top ten carry about 5.2%.

The specimen sequenced was PBMCs or T cells enriched from blood (not recorded which). This chain links TRBV24-1 with TRBJ1-1; D remains unclear. This sequence originates from a man in his 60s who had recovered from COVID-19. CDR3 protein: CATSDPLGGTEAFF. In DNA, the CDR3 is TGTGCCACCAGTGATCCGCTAGGAGGGACTGAAGCTTTCTTT.